This entry describes one T cell receptor beta chain. The data are from a study of blood T cell repertoires in COVID-19. Sequenced by immunoSEQ multiplex PCR; TCRdb stores in-frame clones only, minus some. The table has approximately 230,000 clones, about 85% seen once; the top ten hold around 3.3%. The V end was cut by 2 bases, the J end by 0 bases, with 10 bases between. Germline V gives CDR1 SGDLS, CDR2 YYNGEE. The CDR3 has 15 residues. This clonotype originated in a man younger than 35 with active or convalescent COVID-19. Material for sequencing was peripheral blood. V and J are TRBV9 and TRBJ2-3; D is perhaps TRBD2 (6 bases). The CDR3 DNA follows: TGTGCCAGCAGCGTGCGTGGGACTAGCACAGATACGCAGTATTTT. It specifies CASSVRGTSTDTQYF.